This is a list of T cell receptor beta chains from one sample in a study of human T cells and chemical hapten exposure. TCRdb independently ran MiXCR on the RACE reads; one entry per CDR3 protein. Seen here are around 380,000 distinct CDR3 sequences, approximately 5% observed once, and the top ten hold 2% to 2.5%. Sequences were derived from whole blood, sampled in connection with sensitization to the hapten diphenylcyclopropenone (DPC). The receptor source for this set is a woman between 50 and 59 years old with alopecia areata. Some clones in this sample may be carry-over from other donors' samples. Each CDR3 is given with its conserved first and last residue. The order of the fields is D gene, V gene, clone size, J gene, CDR3 protein, CDR3 DNA. A D gene is named only where the DNA matches it firmly. Some rows mark clone size as missing; the rest say once, few, many or name a class of expanded clone.

TRBD1,TRBV5-6,.,TRBJ2-5,CASSVGGQGAFQETQYF,TGTGCCAGCAGCGTCGGTGGACAGGGGGCTTTTCAAGAGACCCAGTACTTC
TRBD2,TRBV28,.,TRBJ2-5,CASSLAGDSETQYF,TGTGCCAGCAGTTTAGCGGGAGATTCAGAGACCCAGTACTTC
.,TRBV6-1,many,TRBJ1-1,CASSRGSAEAFF,TGTGCCAGCAGCAGGGGATCGGCGGAAGCTTTCTTT
TRBD1,TRBV20-1,many,TRBJ2-3,CSASGTGETDTQYF,TGCAGTGCTAGCGGGACAGGGGAGACAGATACGCAGTATTTT
.,TRBV12-3/TRBV12-4,.,TRBJ2-7,CASSLAGSHEQYF,TGTGCCAGCAGTTTAGCGGGGTCCCACGAGCAGTACTTC
.,TRBV28,many,TRBJ2-4,CAISGAKNIQYF,TGTGCCATCTCCGGGGCCAAAAACATTCAGTACTTC
.,TRBV28,many,TRBJ1-1,CASSPSHGLNTEAFF,TGTGCCAGCAGTCCGAGCCATGGGTTGAACACTGAAGCTTTCTTT
.,TRBV9,many,TRBJ2-3,CASSPLGDTQYF,TGTGCCAGCAGCCCCCTGGGAGATACGCAGTATTTT
.,TRBV28,.,TRBJ1-1,CASSFSISGPENTEAFF,TGTGCCAGCAGTTTTTCCATCTCAGGCCCTGAGAACACTGAAGCTTTCTTT
.,TRBV2,many,TRBJ1-1,CASSLAGLGTEAFF,TGTGCCAGCAGTTTAGCAGGGTTAGGAACTGAAGCTTTCTTT
.,TRBV7-2,many,TRBJ1-4,CASSLALGQGSEKLFF,TGTGCCAGCAGCTTAGCGCTAGGTCAGGGGAGTGAAAAACTGTTTTTT
.,TRBV24-1,.,TRBJ1-1,CATSGGNTEAFF,TGTGCCACCAGTGGCGGGAACACTGAAGCTTTCTTT
.,TRBV7-2,many,TRBJ1-5,CASRSPGEGQPQHF,TGTGCCAGCAGATCCCCGGGGGAGGGTCAGCCCCAGCATTTT
TRBD2,TRBV12-3/TRBV12-4,many,TRBJ2-7,CASSSGLAGVEQYF,TGTGCCAGCAGTTCAGGACTAGCGGGAGTCGAGCAGTACTTC
TRBD1,TRBV2,.,TRBJ1-5,CASRETGGAYQPQHF,TGTGCCAGCAGGGAGACAGGGGGCGCGTATCAGCCCCAGCATTTT
.,TRBV12-3/TRBV12-4,many,TRBJ1-2,CASSAGVLWVGYTF,TGTGCCAGCAGTGCTGGGGTCCTCTGGGTAGGCTACACCTTC
.,TRBV7-2,many,TRBJ2-1,CASSLGGSLVGNEQFF,TGTGCCAGCAGCTTAGGAGGGAGCTTAGTAGGGAATGAGCAGTTCTTC
TRBD2,TRBV7-2,many,TRBJ2-1,CASSPQGGAGVGNEQFF,TGTGCCAGCAGCCCGCAGGGAGGAGCGGGGGTAGGAAATGAGCAGTTCTTC
TRBD2,TRBV9,many,TRBJ2-4,CASSVGTSGEKNIQYF,TGTGCCAGCAGCGTCGGGACTAGCGGGGAAAAAAACATTCAGTACTTC
.,TRBV5-1,many,TRBJ1-2,CASSHYSSEVAYGYTF,TGCGCCAGCAGCCATTATTCGTCAGAGGTTGCCTATGGCTACACCTTC
.,TRBV2,many,TRBJ1-1,CATKTGRSTEAFF,TGTGCCACCAAAACAGGTCGGAGCACTGAAGCTTTCTTT
TRBD1,TRBV5-6,.,TRBJ2-7,CASSFGQGGHEQYF,TGTGCCAGCAGCTTCGGACAGGGCGGGCACGAGCAGTACTTC
.,TRBV6-5,many,TRBJ1-1,CASSYGSQNTEAFF,TGTGCCAGCAGTTACGGGAGCCAGAACACTGAAGCTTTCTTT
.,TRBV28,few,TRBJ2-7,CASSRRGPSSYEQYF,TGTGCCAGCAGTCGACGGGGACCGAGCTCCTACGAGCAGTACTTC
.,TRBV7-9,.,TRBJ2-1,CASSLAQGTGYNEQFF,TGTGCCAGCAGCTTAGCGCAAGGGACGGGTTACAATGAGCAGTTCTTC
.,TRBV5-1,many,TRBJ1-1,CASSFGRDTEAFF,TGCGCCAGCAGCTTCGGCAGGGACACTGAAGCTTTCTTT
TRBD2,TRBV5-5,many,TRBJ2-7,CASSLGGTINYEQYF,TGTGCCAGCAGCCTGGGAGGGACTATAAACTACGAGCAGTACTTC
TRBD1,TRBV7-2,many,TRBJ1-2,CASSPAGGQGNYGYTF,TGTGCCAGCAGCCCAGCAGGCGGACAGGGGAACTATGGCTACACCTTC
.,TRBV5-1,many,TRBJ1-2,CASSALSTRNGYTF,TGCGCCAGCAGCGCTCTTAGTACAAGGAATGGCTACACCTTC
.,TRBV3-1,many,TRBJ2-1,CASSQGGAEQFF,TGTGCCAGCAGCCAAGGGGGGGCTGAGCAGTTCTTC
.,TRBV30,.,TRBJ1-2,CAWSSNSGGYGYTF,TGTGCCTGGAGTTCTAACAGCGGTGGCTATGGCTACACCTTC
TRBD2,TRBV2,.,TRBJ2-3,CASSGIGGAVEYTQYF,TGTGCCAGCAGTGGAATCGGGGGGGCCGTCGAATATACGCAGTATTTT
.,TRBV2,many,TRBJ2-7,CASSEYVGEQYF,TGTGCCAGCAGTGAATATGTCGGTGAGCAGTACTTC
TRBD2,TRBV12-3/TRBV12-4,few,TRBJ2-3,CASRLAGGRRDTQYF,TGTGCCAGCAGATTAGCGGGGGGTCGAAGAGATACGCAGTATTTT
.,TRBV25-1,.,TRBJ1-1,CASSESVTEAFF,TGTGCCAGCAGTGAATCTGTCACTGAAGCTTTCTTT
.,TRBV9,many,TRBJ2-7,CASSPRNNKDEQYF,TGTGCCAGCAGCCCGAGGAATAATAAGGACGAGCAGTACTTC
.,TRBV24-1,many,TRBJ2-1,CATSDIDRDHNEQFF,TGTGCCACCAGTGATATCGACCGGGACCACAATGAGCAGTTCTTC
.,TRBV19,few,TRBJ1-2,CASSIPGRTNYGYTF,TGTGCCAGTAGTATACCGGGCAGGACTAACTATGGCTACACCTTC
.,TRBV4-1,.,TRBJ2-3,CASSQEGSRGRSHF,TGCGCCAGCAGCCAAGAAGGATCCAGGGGCAGGTCTCATTTT
.,TRBV28,.,TRBJ2-7,CASSPGGSLYEQYF,TGTGCCAGCAGTCCTGGGGGCAGCCTCTACGAGCAGTACTTC
.,TRBV7-9,few,TRBJ2-1,CASSLENGNEQFF,TGTGCCAGCAGCTTAGAAAACGGAAATGAGCAGTTCTTC
.,TRBV7-9,.,TRBJ2-3,CASSLPPPANTDTQYF,TGTGCCAGCAGCTTACCCCCCCCGGCAAACACAGATACGCAGTATTTT
TRBD1,TRBV27,.,TRBJ1-6,CASSPGQGLSPLHF,TGTGCCAGCAGTCCCGGACAGGGCTTATCACCCCTCCACTTT
.,TRBV7-9,few,TRBJ2-3,CASSLSRAASTDTQYF,TGTGCCAGCAGTCTTTCGAGAGCGGCTAGCACAGATACGCAGTATTTT
TRBD2,TRBV7-8,many,TRBJ2-3,CASSLGLAGALF,TGTGCCAGCAGCTTAGGTCTAGCGGGGGCTCTATTT
TRBD2,TRBV20-1,few,TRBJ2-3,CSAQGGNPSGRRADTQYF,TGCAGCGCCCAAGGGGGGAATCCTAGCGGGAGGCGTGCAGATACGCAGTATTTT
TRBD2,TRBV28,many,TRBJ2-1,CASSTTRPGTRHEQFF,TGTGCCAGCAGCACCACCCGCCCCGGGACTAGACATGAGCAGTTCTTC
TRBD1,TRBV6-5,many,TRBJ1-3,CASSYSTGVDTIYF,TGTGCCAGCAGTTACTCGACAGGGGTGGACACCATATATTTT
TRBD1,TRBV28,many,TRBJ1-4,CASSLDRGDEKLFF,TGTGCCAGCAGCCTCGACAGGGGGGATGAAAAACTGTTTTTT
.,TRBV12-3/TRBV12-4,.,TRBJ1-5,CASSLGQAVSQHF,TGTGCCAGCAGTTTAGGACAGGCTGTGTCCCAGCATTTT
.,TRBV28,many,TRBJ2-7,CASSLTPRGKEQYF,TGTGCCAGCAGTTTAACCCCCCGGGGGAAGGAGCAGTACTTC
TRBD1,TRBV18,many,TRBJ2-5,CASSPPRRRDRGLQETQYF,TGTGCCAGCTCACCACCAAGGCGAAGAGACAGGGGACTCCAAGAGACCCAGTACTTC
TRBD1,TRBV18,many,TRBJ1-6,CASSTGVDSPLHF,TGTGCCAGCTCGACAGGGGTAGATTCACCCCTCCACTTT
.,TRBV15,few,TRBJ1-5,CATSRDSTANQPQHF,TGTGCCACCAGCAGAGATAGCACAGCCAATCAGCCCCAGCATTTT
.,TRBV3-1,.,TRBJ1-6,CASAGSDNSPLHF,TGTGCCAGTGCTGGTTCAGATAATTCACCCCTCCACTTT
.,TRBV2,few,TRBJ1-4,CASSEEGGGEKLFF,TGTGCCAGCAGTGAAGAGGGGGGAGGTGAAAAACTGTTTTTT